This is a list of T cell receptor beta chains from one sample in a study of cytomegalovirus exposure and HLA in healthy donors. TCRdb's copy holds only in-frame clones and misses some; the assay was immunoSEQ multiplex PCR. The repertoire consists of fewer than 300,000 clones, with under 90% occurring once and the leading ten covering roughly 0.3%. Material for sequencing was PBMCs. These receptors were taken from a girl aged 2-15 years in good health and CMV-seronegative. Both conserved end residues are part of each CDR3. A D gene is named only where the DNA matches it firmly. A row's size may be missing; if present it is once, few, many or a size class.

>.|TRBV7-8|TRBJ2-1|.
TGTGCCAGCAGCTTGGGTAGGGGTGAGCAGTTCTTC
CASSLGRGEQFF
>.|TRBV25-1|TRBJ1-1|.
TGTGCCAGCAGTGATCCAACGGCAGGGGACACTGAAGCTTTCTTT
CASSDPTAGDTEAFF
>.|TRBV30|TRBJ1-5|.
TGTGCCTGGAGTCCGGGGATATGGCAGCCCCAGCATTTT
CAWSPGIWQPQHF
>TRBD1|TRBV6-1|TRBJ2-7|few
TGTGCCAGCAGTGACCCAGGACAGGGTCAGAGAGAGCAGTACTTC
CASSDPGQGQREQYF
>TRBD1|TRBV28|TRBJ2-7|once
TGTGCCAGCAGTTTTTTAAGGGACAGGGTCGGCGAGCAGTACTTC
CASSFLRDRVGEQYF
>.|TRBV5-1|TRBJ2-5|few
TGCGCCAGCAGCTCAGCTAGAGGGGACTTTAAGGAGACCCAGTACTTC
CASSSARGDFKETQYF
>TRBD1|TRBV11-2|TRBJ2-7|.
TGTGCCAGCAGCTTTACCCGATCATTCCGACAGGGAAACTACGAGCAGTACTTC
CASSFTRSFRQGNYEQYF
>TRBD2|TRBV7-3|TRBJ2-7|.
TGTGCCAGCAGCTTAGGGACTAGGGCTCACTACGAGCAGTACTTC
CASSLGTRAHYEQYF
>.|TRBV4-2|TRBJ2-5|.
TGTGCCAGCAGCCAAGATTTGGTTCGGGGGAGTTGGACCCAGTACTTC
CASSQDLVRGSWTQYF
>TRBD1|TRBV27|TRBJ2-7|.
TGTGCCAGCAGTTTTTCGACAGGGGCTGCCTACGAGCAGTACTTC
CASSFSTGAAYEQYF
>.|TRBV5-6|TRBJ2-5|.
TGTGCCAGCAGCTTGGGACTAGTGAGGGAGCAGTACTTC
CASSLGLVREQYF
>.|TRBV28|TRBJ1-5|.
TGTGCCAGCGGGGGGGTTCATCAGCCCCAGCATTTT
CASGGVHQPQHF
>.|TRBV29-1|TRBJ1-4|.
TGCAGCGTTCGGGGGGATGAAAAACTGTTTTTT
CSVRGDEKLFF
>.|TRBV6-5|TRBJ1-1|.
TGTGCCAGCAGTTACTCGGGAGGTACTGAAGCTTTCTTT
CASSYSGGTEAFF